Below are 23 T cell receptor beta chains sequenced from a single sample in a study of T cells in Graves' hyperthyroidism and ophthalmopathy (dated by TCRdb to between 2018 and 2021). Libraries were made using multiplex PCR. The sequencer was an Illumina HiSeq 2000. The TCR beta CDR3 regions were amplified from the RNA transcripts. The first round of RT-PCR for the TCR CDR3 was performed with the HTBI primer set and the Qiagen OneStep RT-PCR kit. Using fastp at Q25 and MiXCR, TCRdb reprocessed the public reads and kept productive beta chains. Under each unique CDR3 protein, matching rows form one entry showing the most common genes and DNA. For this sample the table gives 400,000 to 600,000 distinct CDR3 sequences, of which roughly 15% were detected only once. Together, the top ten hold approximately 30% of the sample. Sequences were obtained from blood. The receptors here all came from a woman aged 25 to 39 with Graves' ophthalmopathy.

The rearrangement uses TRBV7-9 and TRBJ2-3, with 8 positions matching TRBD2. The germline V gene has CDR1 SEHNR and CDR2 FQNEAQ (reference sequence). With 5 bases clipped from V and 4 bases from J, the junction kept 5 bases outside the gene matches. The CDR3 covers 14 residues. The CDR3 protein is CASSQSSGADTQYF. DNA of the CDR3: TGTGCCAGCAGCCAGAGTAGCGGGGCAGATACGCAGTATTTT.

This clonotype was detected many times. The chain is built from TRBV3-1 and TRBJ2-3; TRBD1 is a possible D gene (5 bases). The V gene lost 4 bases and the J gene lost 3 bases, with 14 bases spanning the gap. Germline V gene lookup returns CDR1 LGHDT and CDR2 YNNKEL (reference sequence). CDR3 length: 15 amino acids. The CDR3 here is CASSRYARGTDTQYF. The CDR3 DNA reads TGTGCCAGCAGCCGCTATGCTAGGGGAACAGATACGCAGTATTTT.

This clonotype was observed a few times. The chain joins TRBV15 to TRBJ1-4, with 8 bases fitting TRBD1. The CDR3 contains 15 residues. Germline-derived CDR1 and CDR2 are LNHNV and YYDKDF (reference sequence). The junction had 9 bases not matched to a gene; V was cut back by 5 bases and J by 7 bases. CDR3 coding DNA: TGTGCCACCAGCTTGTCGACAGGGGTTGGTGAAAAACTGTTTTTT. Its protein is CATSLSTGVGEKLFF.

This chain joins TRBV20-1 and TRBJ2-7, with 9 bases that match TRBD1. The length of the CDR3 is 13 residues. J gave up 3 bases and V 5 bases, and 5 bases lay outside the gene matches. Germline V gene data show CDR1 as DFQATT and CDR2 as SNEGSKA (reference sequence). CDR3 nucleotide sequence: TGCAGTGCTGCCGGGACAGGGTTCTACGAGCAGTACTTC. Translating it yields CSAAGTGFYEQYF.

This clonotype was detected a few times. The V and J genes are TRBV6-1 and TRBJ2-2; D possibly matches TRBD1 or TRBD2 (5 bases each). The CDR3 extends over 14 amino acids. Germline CDR1 reads MNHNS; CDR2 reads SASEGT. V was trimmed by 5 bases and J by 6 bases, leaving 13 bases between them. The CDR3 region is CASSTRDAPGELFF. DNA of the CDR3: TGTGCCAGCAGTACCCGGGACGCACCCGGGGAGCTGTTTTTT.

This clonotype has a handful of counts. The CDR3: CASKMDGGGINTGELFF. In DNA, the CDR3 is TGTGCCAGTAAAATGGATGGGGGGGGGATCAACACCGGGGAGCTGTTTTTT. The chain uses TRBV19 and TRBJ2-2; 7 bases match TRBD2. The CDR3 length is 17 residues. Looked up from germline, CDR1 is LNHDA and CDR2 is SQIVND (reference sequence). The trim removed 7 bases at V and 2 bases at J, leaving 13 bases unmatched.

As to this clonotype: A read error is possible here, since a much larger clone lies one base away. The gene calls are TRBV28 and TRBJ2-7, with D tentatively TRBD1 (6 bases). V lost 6 bases, J lost 2 bases, and 17 bases lay in between. This CDR3 is built from 15 residues. Germline V gene lookup returns CDR1 MDHEN and CDR2 SYDVKM. The DNA of the CDR3 is TGTGCCAGCAGGCCCCCCCGGGACAACCCCTACGAGCAGTACTTC. Translation: CASRPPRDNPYEQYF.

At least ten counts were recorded for this clonotype. The V gene is TRBV12-3 or TRBV12-4, the J gene TRBJ2-7; D is possibly TRBD1 (6 bases). This CDR3 has 14 residues. V was cut by 1 base and J by 3 bases, with 10 bases left in between. CDR3 loop: CASSLGTVNYEQYF. CDR3 coding DNA: TGTGCCAGCAGTTTAGGGACAGTGAACTACGAGCAGTACTTC.

This clonotype has ten or more counts. V and J are TRBV11-2 and TRBJ2-1; D is unresolved. Germline CDR1 is SGHAT and CDR2 is FQNNGV. The V gene lost 3 bases and the J gene lost 6 bases, with 3 bases spanning the gap. This CDR3 comprises 11 residues. CDR3 loop: CASSLSNEQFF. CDR3 nucleotides: TGTGCCAGCAGCTTGAGCAATGAGCAGTTCTTC. The complete variable domain, with remaining parts taken from reference TRBV11-2 and TRBJ2-1, reads EAGVAQSPRYKIIEKRQSVAFWCNPISGHATLYWYQQILGQGPKLLIQFQNNGVVDDSQLPKDRFSAERLKGVDSTLKIQPAKLEDSAVYLCASSLSNEQFFGPGTRLTVL.

Ten or more counts support this clonotype. V usage is TRBV27 and J usage is TRBJ2-5; TRBD1 matches at 11 bases. The CDR3 runs to 16 residues. V trimming: 0 bases; J trimming: 3 bases; junction bases outside the gene matches: 3. Germline CDR1 and CDR2: MNHEY and SMNVEV (reference sequence). In nucleotides, the CDR3 is TGTGCCAGCAGTTTATCCCGGACAGGGGGCGAAGAGACCCAGTACTTC. Translated, it gives CASSLSRTGGEETQYF.

This clonotype was detected ten times or more. V is TRBV28 and J is TRBJ2-7; 7 positions agree with TRBD2. The V gene's germline CDR1 is MDHEN and CDR2 SYDVKM. The CDR3 loop spans 14 amino acids. Trimming cost V 6 bases and J 2 bases; bases outside gene matches: 7. CDR3 DNA sequence: TGTGCCAGCAGAGTTGGGGGGGGGACCTACGAGCAGTACTTC. Translated, it gives CASRVGGGTYEQYF.

The chain combines TRBV6-1 with TRBJ2-7, with 7 positions matching TRBD2. CDR3 size: 15 residues. Germline CDR1 MNHNS, CDR2 SASEGT. The ends lost 5 bases at V and 4 bases at J; junction bases unmatched: 11. The CDR3 region has the DNA TGTGCCAGCAGTTATTCCAGCGGGGCCCTGTACGAGCAGTACTTC. Amino acid sequence: CASSYSSGALYEQYF.

The chain recombines TRBV5-6 with TRBJ2-5, with a possible D match to TRBD2 (6 bases). From germline, CDR1 is SGHDT and CDR2 YYEEEE. V shed 1 base and J shed 3 bases, with 10 bases lying between them. The CDR3 runs 14 residues. This CDR3 is CASSLRGNEETQYF. The CDR3 DNA reads as TGTGCCAGCAGCTTGCGGGGGAATGAAGAGACCCAGTACTTC.

V gene TRBV6-1 combines with J gene TRBJ1-5; D is unresolved. CDR1 and CDR2 from the germline V gene are MNHNS and SASEGT. The length of the CDR3 is 17 residues. V lost 2 bases and J lost 4, with 18 bases in between. CDR3 bases: TGTGCCAGCAGTGAATTTAGCGTACCTAGAGGGAATCAGCCCCAGCATTTT. Its protein product is CASSEFSVPRGNQPQHF.

The rearrangement joins TRBV30 to TRBJ2-7, with TRBD2 matching over 7 bases. V dropped 5 bases and J dropped 3; count of bases not matched to a gene: 4. This CDR3 is 12 amino acids long. Germline V CDR1 and CDR2: GTSNPN, SVGIG (reference sequence). The CDR3: CAWGGGNYEQYF. The CDR3 DNA reads TGTGCCTGGGGGGGGGGGAACTACGAGCAGTACTTC.

This sequence joins TRBV5-1 and TRBJ2-1, with TRBD2 identical over 12 bases. J gave up 1 base and V 0 bases, and 5 bases lay outside the gene matches. The CDR3 has 18 amino acids. Germline assignment: CDR1 SGHRS and CDR2 YFSETQ. The CDR3: CASSLGLAGAFSYNEQFF. As DNA, the CDR3 is TGCGCCAGCAGCTTGGGACTAGCGGGAGCCTTTTCCTACAATGAGCAGTTCTTC. Full variable domain (remainder filled in from reference TRBV5-1 and TRBJ2-1): KAGVTQTPRYLIKTRGQQVTLSCSPISGHRSVSWYQQTPGQGLQFLFEYFSETQRNKGNFPGRFSGRQFSNSRSEMNVSTLELGDSALYLCASSLGLAGAFSYNEQFFGPGTRLTVL.

This clonotype showed up just a few times. CDR3: CATSPAGGAGELFF. The CDR3 region has the DNA TGTGCCACCAGTCCAGCGGGAGGGGCCGGGGAGCTGTTTTTT. The rearrangement joins TRBV24-1 to TRBJ2-2; 10 nucleotides align to TRBD2. With 6 bases clipped from V and 6 bases from J, the junction kept 3 bases outside the gene matches. Germline V gene sequence: CDR1 KGHDR, CDR2 SFDVKD. The CDR3 is made up of 14 amino acids.

This clonotype was seen ten or more times. V is TRBV20-1 and J is TRBJ2-7, with D unresolved. V lost 5 bases and J 3 bases, leaving 8 bases between the germline ends. Per the germline V gene, CDR1 is DFQATT and CDR2 is SNEGSKA (reference sequence). The CDR3 runs to 11 residues. The CDR3 protein is CSAEWGYEQYF. The CDR3 DNA is TGCAGTGCTGAATGGGGCTACGAGCAGTACTTC.

This clonotype was detected ten times or more. The rearrangement links TRBV2 to TRBJ2-3; D gene uncertain. Per the germline V gene, CDR1 is SNHLY and CDR2 is FYNNEI. The V end lost 6 bases, the J end lost 9 bases, and 10 bases lay between the germline ends. The CDR3 loop spans 11 amino acids. The CDR3 spells CASRGLRTQYF. CDR3 sequence (DNA): TGTGCCAGCAGGGGCCTCCGGACGCAGTATTTT.

This clonotype has at least ten counts. This rearrangement joins TRBV12-3 or TRBV12-4 to TRBJ2-3; TRBD2 is a possible D gene (5 bases). There are 13 residues in the CDR3. Trimming pared 3 bases from V and 9 bases from J, leaving 13 bases between. The CDR3 DNA follows: TGTGCCAGCAGTTTGGGCCCACCGGGAACGCAGTATTTT. As protein: CASSLGPPGTQYF.

This clonotype was detected only a few times. The rearrangement links TRBV4-1 to TRBJ2-7; D possibly corresponds to TRBD2 (6 bases). The V gene's germline CDR1 is MGHRA and CDR2 YSYEKL. The CDR3 has 15 amino acids. Trimming removed 5 bases at V and 0 bases at J, with 14 bases between. CDR3: CASSNPGLSSYEQYF. CDR3 sequence (DNA): TGCGCCAGCAGCAACCCGGGACTGAGCTCCTACGAGCAGTACTTC.

This clonotype was detected many times. The chain uses TRBV2 and TRBJ1-2; D remains unclear. Trimming pared 2 bases from V and 8 bases from J, leaving 9 bases between. The CDR3 totals 12 residues. The germline V gene encodes CDR1 SNHLY and CDR2 FYNNEI. CDR3 amino acids: CASSEWAEGYTF. The DNA for the CDR3 is TGTGCCAGCAGTGAATGGGCGGAAGGCTACACCTTC.

This clonotype was found a few times. The chain couples TRBV20-1 to TRBJ2-1, with no clear D. Trimming cost V 7 bases and J 5 bases, with 15 bases left between them. Per the germline V gene, CDR1 is DFQATT and CDR2 is SNEGSKA (reference sequence). The CDR3 is 13 amino acids. CDR3 DNA: TGCAGTGTTTTACCATTAGTGGACAATGAGCAGTTCTTC. This encodes CSVLPLVDNEQFF.